The 31 T cell receptor beta chains listed next were all sequenced from one sample in a study of T cell changes during pregnancy in multiple sclerosis. The method was immunoSEQ multiplex PCR; TCRdb's version includes in-frame clones alone and lacks a portion of them. The sample holds approximately 70,000 clones; 91% are singletons and the top ten take roughly 0.7%. The starting material was peripheral blood, obtained in the third trimester of pregnancy. These receptors were collected from a female donor in good health, enrolled as a control in a pregnancy study.

The V and J genes are TRBV6-6 and TRBJ2-2; TRBD2 might be the D (5 bases). This CDR3 contains 13 residues. V was clipped by 1 base and J by 6 bases, with 6 bases between them. Germline loops: CDR1 MNHNY, CDR2 SVGAGI (reference sequence). The CDR3: CASSYYGAGELFF. The CDR3 DNA reads as TGTGCCAGCAGTTACTACGGGGCCGGGGAGCTGTTTTTT.

This rearrangement joins TRBV7-6 to TRBJ1-1; D remains ambiguous. The germline V gene encodes CDR1 SGHVS and CDR2 FNYEAQ. Trimming left V 4 bases short and J 3 bases short, with 18 bases between. The length of the CDR3 is 16 residues. The CDR3 here is CASSSPFRGRDTEAFF. Written as DNA, the CDR3 is TGTGCCAGCAGCTCCCCCTTTCGGGGAAGGGACACTGAAGCTTTCTTT.

This chain joins TRBV30 and TRBJ2-7; 7 bases agree with TRBD1. The trim removed 4 bases at V and 6 bases at J, leaving 3 bases unmatched. Germline assignment: CDR1 GTSNPN and CDR2 SVGIG (reference sequence). The CDR3 spans 11 residues. The DNA for the CDR3 is TGTGCCTGGACGGCAGGGGGCGAGCAGTACTTC. Translation gives CAWTAGGEQYF.

The rearrangement uses TRBV28 and TRBJ1-6, with D unresolved. Germline CDR1 reads MDHEN; CDR2 reads SYDVKM. CDR3 length: 16 residues. Trimming took 5 bases from V and 3 from J, leaving 14 bases between them. The CDR3 nucleotides are TGTGCCAGCAGTCTAGACGGGATACTCTATAATTCACCCCTCCACTTT. It codes for CASSLDGILYNSPLHF. Combining the CDR3 with reference TRBV28 and TRBJ1-6 gives the whole variable domain DVKVTQSSRYLVKRTGEKVFLECVQDMDHENMFWYRQDPGLGLRLIYFSYDVKMKEKGDIPEGYSVSREKKERFSLILESASTNQTSMYLCASSLDGILYNSPLHFGNGTRLTVT.

The CDR3 DNA is TGTGCCAGCTCACCCTCGGCAACTAATGAAAAACTGTTTTTT. Encoded protein: CASSPSATNEKLFF. This rearrangement joins TRBV18 to TRBJ1-4; no definite D call. In germline, CDR1 is KGHSH, CDR2 LQKENI. Trimming removed 3 bases from V and 0 bases from J, with 5 bases in between. This CDR3 is 14 amino acids long.

This chain uses TRBV6-1 with TRBJ2-7, with TRBD1 matching over 8 bases. The CDR3 sequence is 14 residues long. The germline V gene has CDR1 MNHNS and CDR2 SASEGT. The V segment lost 6 bases and the J segment 2 bases; nucleotides outside the gene matches: 6. CDR3 nucleotide sequence: TGTGCCAGCAGGGGGACAGGTCAGACCTACGAGCAGTACTTC. This sequence encodes CASRGTGQTYEQYF.

V and J are TRBV27 and TRBJ2-1, with TRBD2 matching over 9 bases. The CDR3 covers 17 residues. Germline CDR1 reads MNHEY; CDR2 reads SMNVEV (reference sequence). The junction had 7 bases not matched to a gene; V was cut back by 0 bases and J by 4 bases. This CDR3 reads CASSLSLAGLRYNEQFF. DNA of the CDR3: TGTGCCAGCAGTTTATCCCTAGCGGGATTGAGGTACAATGAGCAGTTCTTC.

This sequence joins TRBV7-9 and TRBJ2-2; 10 nucleotides match TRBD1. The trim removed 5 bases at V and 4 bases at J, leaving 1 base unmatched. Germline loops: CDR1 SEHNR, CDR2 FQNEAQ (reference sequence). This CDR3 contains 14 residues. The CDR3 DNA reads as TGTGCCAGCAGCGGACAGGGGGGCACCGGGGAGCTGTTTTTT. Protein: CASSGQGGTGELFF.

The J gene is TRBJ2-2, the V gene TRBV5-1, with TRBD1 as a possible D gene (5 bases). V lost 0 bases and J lost 0, with 9 bases in between. CDR1 and CDR2 (germline): SGHRS, YFSETQ. This CDR3 comprises 16 residues. CDR3 protein: CASSLDRPTNTGELFF. CDR3 bases: TGCGCCAGCAGCTTGGACAGGCCGACGAACACCGGGGAGCTGTTTTTT.

This clone was observed a handful of times. V is TRBV15 and J is TRBJ1-2, with 11 positions matching TRBD1. The CDR3 has 16 residues. CDR1 is LNHNV, CDR2 YYDKDF, per germline (reference sequence). V dropped 0 bases and J dropped 8; count of bases not matched to a gene: 8. The CDR3 nucleotides are TGTGCCACCAGCAGAGATAGGAGGGGACAGGGGGACGGCTACACCTTC. This gives the protein CATSRDRRGQGDGYTF. Using reference TRBV15 and TRBJ1-2 for the parts outside the CDR3, the full variable domain is DAMVIQNPRYQVTQFGKPVTLSCSQTLNHNVMYWYQQKSSQAPKLLFHYYDKDFNNEADTPDNFQSRRPNTSFCFLDIRSPGLGDTAMYLCATSRDRRGQGDGYTFGSGTRLTVV.

This clone has just a few counts. In DNA form, the CDR3 reads TGTGCCAGCACGGACAGGGAGAACACCGGGGAGCTGTTTTTT. Translating it yields CASTDRENTGELFF. This sequence joins TRBV27 and TRBJ2-2; 8 bases fit TRBD1. The CDR3 runs to 14 residues. The ends lost 7 bases at V and 1 base at J; junction bases unmatched: 2. Germline assignment: CDR1 MNHEY and CDR2 SMNVEV (reference sequence).

J is TRBJ1-4 and V is TRBV7-9; D perhaps matches TRBD1 (5 bases). The V and J ends lost 5 bases and 8 bases respectively, with 21 bases between them. Germline V gives CDR1 SEHNR, CDR2 FQNEAQ (reference sequence). The CDR3 has 16 residues. The CDR3 nucleotides are TGTGCCAGCAGCGCCCCCACGGTAGGGGTAAGCGAAAAACTGTTTTTT. Translating gives CASSAPTVGVSEKLFF.

V gene TRBV6-1 combines with J gene TRBJ2-2; TRBD2 is a possible D gene (5 bases). CDR3 length: 15 residues. CDR1 and CDR2 from the germline V gene are MNHNS and SASEGT. V was trimmed by 1 base and J by 5 bases, leaving 11 bases between them. CDR3 sequence: CASSEEPGSTGELFF. As DNA, the CDR3 is TGTGCCAGCAGTGAAGAGCCGGGGTCGACCGGGGAGCTGTTTTTT.

This chain joins TRBV28 and TRBJ1-5; D is uncertain. Germline assignment: CDR1 MDHEN and CDR2 SYDVKM. Trimming removed 5 bases at V and 0 bases at J, with 5 bases between. The CDR3 totals 13 residues. CDR3 in DNA: TGTGCCAGCAGTAACAATAGCAATCAGCCCCAGCATTTT. Its translation: CASSNNSNQPQHF.

This clone is a singleton in its sample. The rearrangement links TRBV10-3 to TRBJ1-6; D possibly corresponds to TRBD1 (5 bases). V was clipped by 6 bases and J by 3 bases, with 9 bases between them. This CDR3 spans 14 amino acids. Per germline, CDR1 ENHRY and CDR2 SYGVKD. The CDR3 loop reads CAIRGLHYNSPLHF. CDR3 bases: TGTGCCATCAGGGGACTGCACTATAATTCACCCCTCCACTTT.

The rearrangement joins TRBV6-4 to TRBJ2-1, with D tentatively TRBD1 (6 bases). The CDR3 loop spans 15 amino acids. Trimming took off 6 bases at V and 2 bases at J, with 14 bases between the two ends. Germline V gives CDR1 MRHNA, CDR2 SNTAGT. The chain's CDR3 is CASSPTRGTYNEQFF. The CDR3 DNA reads TGTGCCAGCAGCCCAACCAGGGGAACCTACAATGAGCAGTTCTTC.

The rearrangement links TRBV19 to TRBJ1-5, with TRBD1 matching over 11 bases. J lost 6 bases, V lost 6 bases, and 4 bases had no gene match. Germline values: CDR1 LNHDA, CDR2 SQIVND (reference sequence). The CDR3 is 14 amino acids. The CDR3 here is CASSLGQGAQPQHF. CDR3 sequence (DNA): TGTGCCAGTAGCTTAGGACAGGGGGCTCAGCCCCAGCATTTT.

This sequence joins TRBV9 and TRBJ2-7; D call uncertain. V was pared by 4 bases and J by 0 bases, with 11 bases between. Germline V lookup: CDR1 SGDLS, CDR2 YYNGEE. The CDR3 totals 14 residues. CDR3 protein: CASSRHTDSYEQYF. The CDR3 bases are TGTGCCAGCAGCAGACACACGGACTCCTACGAGCAGTACTTC.

The rearrangement joins TRBV27 to TRBJ1-1; tentative D call: TRBD1 (6 bases). Per germline, CDR1 MNHEY and CDR2 SMNVEV (reference sequence). This CDR3 contains 15 residues. V shed 3 bases and J shed 0 bases, with 11 bases lying between them. The CDR3 DNA reads as TGTGCCAGCAGTTTTTACGCAGGGGTGAACACTGAAGCTTTCTTT. Residues: CASSFYAGVNTEAFF.

The gene calls are TRBV6-6 and TRBJ1-5, with D hard to call. This CDR3 is built from 14 residues. In germline, CDR1 is MNHNY, CDR2 SVGAGI (reference sequence). V lost 5 bases and J 0 bases, leaving 8 bases between the germline ends. CDR3 sequence reads: CASSRHNSNQPQHF. The DNA of the CDR3 is TGTGCCAGCAGTAGACATAATAGCAATCAGCCCCAGCATTTT.

This clone was observed a single time. The rearrangement uses TRBV5-1 and TRBJ2-7; a possible D gene is TRBD2 (5 bases). The CDR3 has 14 amino acids. Germline CDR1 reads SGHRS; CDR2 reads YFSETQ. Trimming pared 3 bases from V and 5 bases from J, leaving 15 bases between. The CDR3 region is CASSSRTGMDEQYF. The CDR3 nucleotides read TGCGCCAGCAGCTCAAGGACTGGAATGGACGAGCAGTACTTC.

This chain links TRBV13 with TRBJ2-5, with TRBD2 matching over 9 bases. Germline-derived CDR1 and CDR2 are PRHDT and FYEKMQ (reference sequence). The CDR3 is made up of 16 amino acids. With V trimmed by 2 bases and J by 1 base, 5 bases remained unmatched. The CDR3 nucleotides are TGTGCCAGCAGCTTAAGGCGGGGGGGCATCCAAGAGACCCAGTACTTC. As protein: CASSLRRGGIQETQYF.

The CDR3 sequence is CASSSYGAGGYNEQFF. DNA of the CDR3: TGTGCCAGCAGTTCCTACGGGGCAGGGGGGTACAATGAGCAGTTCTTC. The rearrangement links TRBV27 to TRBJ2-1; a weak D match, TRBD1 (7 bases). The CDR3 is made up of 16 amino acids. Deletions cut 4 bases from V and 4 bases from J, with 17 bases between. Germline loops: CDR1 MNHEY, CDR2 SMNVEV (reference sequence).

This clone appeared once. The chain is built from TRBV29-1 and TRBJ1-2; D not resolved. The CDR3 extends over 13 amino acids. CDR1 is SQVTM, CDR2 ANQGSEA, per germline. The ends were cut back, 1 base at V and 5 bases at J, with 11 bases in the middle. The CDR3 reads CSVEGPATYGYTF. As DNA, the CDR3 is TGCAGCGTTGAAGGGCCCGCGACTTATGGCTACACCTTC. Looking up the rest from reference TRBV29-1 and TRBJ1-2 gives the full variable domain: SAVISQKPSRDICQRGTSLTIQCQVDSQVTMMFWYRQQPGQSLTLIATANQGSEATYESGFVIDKFPISRPNLTFSTLTVSNMSPEDSSIYLCSVEGPATYGYTFGSGTRLTVV.

This chain links TRBV6-4 with TRBJ2-1, with 9 nucleotides matching TRBD2. Germline V gene lookup returns CDR1 MRHNA and CDR2 SNTAGT. This CDR3 contains 15 residues. The V segment lost 3 bases and the J segment 6 bases; nucleotides outside the gene matches: 6. Here the CDR3 reads CASSEGGGASNEQFF. DNA for the CDR3: TGTGCCAGCAGTGAGGGCGGGGGGGCATCCAATGAGCAGTTCTTC.

The CDR3 DNA reads as TGTGCCAGCAGTTTCAACAGAAGAGACTATGGCTACACCTTC. Translating it yields CASSFNRRDYGYTF. V usage is TRBV28 and J usage is TRBJ1-2; no firm D call. This CDR3 is 14 amino acids long. V lost 3 bases to trimming and J lost 3 bases, with 11 bases between them. Germline CDR1 reads MDHEN; CDR2 reads SYDVKM.

This clone is a singleton in its sample. The J gene is TRBJ2-5, the V gene TRBV5-8; TRBD2 matches 10 bases. CDR3 length equals 14 residues. Trimming took 5 bases from V and 5 from J; bases not matched to a gene: 6. CDR1 and CDR2 from the germline V gene are SGHTS and YDEGEE. The CDR3 protein is CASRPRLAGETQYF. The CDR3 DNA reads TGTGCCAGCAGGCCACGACTAGCGGGCGAGACCCAGTACTTC. Together with reference TRBV5-8 and TRBJ2-5, the CDR3 gives the full variable domain: EAGVTQSPTHLIKTRGQQATLRCSPISGHTSVYWYQQALGLGLQFLLWYDEGEERNRGNFPPRFSGRQFPNYSSELNVNALELEDSALYLCASRPRLAGETQYFGPGTRLLVL.

The V gene is TRBV7-8, the J gene TRBJ2-7; TRBD1 is a possible D gene (5 bases). The CDR3 totals 16 residues. CDR1 is SGHVS and CDR2 is FQNEAQ in the germline V gene. The ends were cut back, 7 bases at V and 3 bases at J, with 22 bases in the middle. Here the CDR3 reads CASTLELPGFSYEQYF. The CDR3 DNA reads TGTGCCAGCACCCTAGAGCTCCCAGGGTTTAGCTACGAGCAGTACTTC.

This sequence joins TRBV5-4 and TRBJ2-1; no firm D call. This CDR3 is 18 amino acids long. Germline assignment: CDR1 SGHNT and CDR2 YYREEE (reference sequence). V lost 0 bases and J 1 base, leaving 17 bases between the germline ends. CDR3 DNA: TGTGCCAGCAGCTTGGGAGCCCCCCGAGGAATATCCTACAATGAGCAGTTCTTC. Residues: CASSLGAPRGISYNEQFF.

The rearrangement links TRBV23-1 to TRBJ1-1; D is possibly TRBD1 (5 bases). TRBV23-1 carries the ORF label, with uncertain function. The CDR3 spans 15 residues. The V end lost 0 bases, the J end lost 2 bases, and 10 bases lay between the germline ends. CDR3 bases: TGCGCCAGCAGTCAATCTCGGGGGGTAAACACTGAAGCTTTCTTT. Translation: CASSQSRGVNTEAFF.

The V gene is TRBV2, the J gene TRBJ1-5; 8 nucleotides align to TRBD1. This CDR3 comprises 15 residues. Germline loops: CDR1 SNHLY, CDR2 FYNNEI. With V trimmed by 6 bases and J by 0 bases, 4 bases remained unmatched. The CDR3 coding sequence is TGTGCCAGCAGGGGACAGGAGATTAGCAATCAGCCCCAGCATTTT. Encoded protein: CASRGQEISNQPQHF.